Sequencing of this T cell receptor beta chain was carried out in a study of glioma-infiltrating T cells. This clonotype was counted between two and nine times. The antigen remains undetermined. The study, taken as a whole, reports: Gliomas, especially low-grade, showed above-expected tissue-blood divergence; non-neoplastic patients showed below. Very few CDR3 sequences were shared between tissue and blood.

Amplification of TCR alpha and beta CDR3 regions from RNA used iRepertoire nested multiplex PCR. For one-step reverse transcription and amplification, about 90-450 ng of tissue mRNA or PBMC total RNA was used. MiXCR, applied by TCRdb to the multiplex PCR reads, yields one record per CDR3 protein. Of over 140,000 distinct CDR3 sequences listed, approximately 39% are singletons. The trim removed 4 bases at V and 4 bases at J, leaving 4 bases unmatched. The germline V gene encodes CDR1 LNHDA and CDR2 SQIVND (reference sequence). The CDR3 extends over 14 amino acids. This chain connects TRBV19 to TRBJ2-3; 8 nucleotides align to TRBD1. The receptor comes from a human donor with low-grade glioma or glioblastoma, undergoing nonglioma brain surgery, or in good health (not recorded which). The sample consisted of glioma tissue, nonneoplastic brain tissue, or PBMCs (not recorded which). The CDR3 loop reads CASSTGQGADTQYF. CDR3 DNA: TGTGCCAGTAGTACCGGACAGGGAGCAGATACGCAGTATTTT.